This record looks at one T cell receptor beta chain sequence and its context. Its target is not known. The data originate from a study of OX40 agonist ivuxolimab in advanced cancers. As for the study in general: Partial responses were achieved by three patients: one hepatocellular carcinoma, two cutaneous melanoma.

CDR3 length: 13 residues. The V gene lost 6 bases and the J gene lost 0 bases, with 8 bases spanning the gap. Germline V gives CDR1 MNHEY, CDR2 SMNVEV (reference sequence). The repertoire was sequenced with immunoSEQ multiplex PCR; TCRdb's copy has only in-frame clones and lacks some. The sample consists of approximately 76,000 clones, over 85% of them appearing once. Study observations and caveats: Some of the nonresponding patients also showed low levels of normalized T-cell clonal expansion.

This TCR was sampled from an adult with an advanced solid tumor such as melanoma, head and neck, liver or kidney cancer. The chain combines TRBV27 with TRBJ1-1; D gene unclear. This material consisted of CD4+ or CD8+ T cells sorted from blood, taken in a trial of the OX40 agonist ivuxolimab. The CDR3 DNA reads TGTGCCAGCAGCACCGGATTGAACACTGAAGCTTTCTTT. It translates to CASSTGLNTEAFF.